This T cell receptor (beta chain) comes out of a study of blood T cell repertoires in COVID-19. On the study more broadly: Researchers got acute and convalescent COVID-19 samples from the United States, Italy and Spain. Sample material is recorded as cDNA or gDNA derived from T cells, B-cell-depleted T cells, or PBMCs.

The authors' processing: Amplification of reference gene primers provided the estimated nucleated cell counts. Repertoires were generated with immunoSEQ multiplex PCR, while TCRdb's copy carries only in-frame clones and drops some. Clone size and V and J calls were adopted from that table, with D and trimming inferred from the DNA. The sample holds approximately 220,000 clones, about 80% seen once. Losses at the gene ends were 0 bases for V and 1 base for J; bases not matched to a gene: 7. CDR3 size: 17 residues. Germline CDR1 is MGHRA and CDR2 is YSYEKL. Sequenced: PBMCs or T cells enriched from blood (not recorded which). This TCR derives from a woman in her thirties or forties who had been exposed to COVID-19. J is TRBJ2-5 and V is TRBV4-1; 8 positions agree with TRBD2. The CDR3 DNA sequence: TGCGCCAGCAGCCAAGATCAACTAGCGGCCTTCCAAGAGACCCAGTACTTC. This translates into CASSQDQLAAFQETQYF.